The clone carrying this TCR beta chain appeared a few times. It was with a sample-barcoded 5' primer and a J-beta primer mix that a second PCR of roughly 6 to 11 cycles was run. Each cDNA molecule was tagged by a template-switch adaptor that had 12 random nucleotides. TCRdb independently ran MiXCR on the 5' RACE reads; one entry per CDR3 protein. The sample has 700,000 to 900,000 distinct CDR3 sequences, roughly 24% seen once. This CDR3 contains 14 residues. Trimming shortened V by 4 bases and J by 4 bases, and 13 bases separated the two germline ends. This sample stems from a study of blood T cells in healthy people across ages. The sample was also reused in another study, on T cells of mothers and their children.

The TCR sequence derives from a boy younger than 18 in good health. Material for sequencing was blood. The chain combines TRBV12-3 or TRBV12-4 with TRBJ1-1; D not certain. CDR3 sequence: CASSWAYRGTEAFF. As DNA, the CDR3 is TGTGCCAGCAGTTGGGCCTACCGGGGCACTGAAGCTTTCTTT.